The sequence of this T cell receptor beta chain was determined in a study of control samples from healthy donors and cancer patients (dated by TCRdb to 2018 to 2020). A remark on this clone: Its antigen is not yet known.

Spanning cysteine to phenylalanine, the CDR3 consists of 14 amino acids. Just CDR3 DNA is preserved here, 42 bases in frame from base 1. Germline trimming amounts to 0 bases on V and 7 bases on J, with 5 as the count of junction bases outside the gene matches. Reading the germline V gene (reference sequence) gives CDR1 GTSNPN and CDR2 SVGIG. The library was obtained by the immunoSEQ multiplex PCR assay. TCRdb provides this immuneACCESS table in a form limited to in-frame rearrangements. Some clones are lacking; in checked studies, under half of them reflect an unresolved V gene, and why the rest are absent is not known. This sample's table contains 150,000 to 200,000 clones. The ten biggest clones cover less than 2.5% of the sample.

The receptor was derived from a woman aged 25 to 39 in good health. Sequencing used blood. The chain couples TRBV30 to TRBJ1-4; 7 central bases correspond to TRBD1. CDR3 loop: CAWSVSAGGEKLFF. In nucleotides, the sequence is TGTGCCTGGAGTGTAAGCGCAGGGGGTGAAAAACTGTTTTTT. Supplemented by the reference TRBV30 and TRBJ1-4 proteins around the CDR3, the complete variable domain is SQTIHQWPATLVQPVGSPLSLECTVEGTSNPNLYWYRQAAGRGLQLLFYSVGIGQISSEVPQNLSASRPQDRQFILSSKKLLLSDSGFYLCAWSVSAGGEKLFFGSGTQLSVL.